Below, 32 T cell receptor beta chains from the same sample are listed, as sequenced in a study of cytomegalovirus exposure and HLA in healthy donors. PCR was performed using 60 Vbeta and 13 Jbeta primers. Data came from immunoSEQ multiplex PCR; TCRdb stores just in-frame clones and leaves some out. The data hold some 120,000 clones, with 60% to 80% observed a single time. Input material: PBMCs. These receptors were collected from a human donor in good health.

The chain is built from TRBV15 and TRBJ2-1, with D possibly being TRBD2 (7 bases). Trimming cost V 6 bases and J 5 bases, with 17 bases left between them. The germline V gene encodes CDR1 LNHNV and CDR2 YYDKDF (reference sequence). This CDR3 spans 15 amino acids. Written as DNA, the CDR3 is TGTGCCACCAGAGGGAGGGGGGGCACACACAATGAGCAGTTCTTC. Encoded protein: CATRGRGGTHNEQFF.

This clone was picked up one time. Here the CDR3 reads CASSFGQGVAKTQYF. CDR3 DNA sequence: TGTGCCAGCAGTTTCGGACAGGGGGTTGCCAAGACCCAGTACTTC. V and J are TRBV27 and TRBJ2-5, with 10 bases aligning to TRBD1. V was clipped by 3 bases and J by 6 bases; unmatched bases: 7. The CDR3 loop spans 15 amino acids. Germline V gene data show CDR1 as MNHEY and CDR2 as SMNVEV (reference sequence).

The chain uses TRBV10-3 and TRBJ2-5; TRBD1 aligns across 9 bases. J was trimmed by 3 bases and V by 6 bases; bases with no gene match: 2. Germline V gene data show CDR1 as ENHRY and CDR2 as SYGVKD. CDR3 size: 13 residues. Here the CDR3 reads CAIRGTGKETQYF. CDR3 DNA sequence: TGTGCCATCAGGGGGACAGGGAAAGAGACCCAGTACTTC.

The V and J genes are TRBV6-5 and TRBJ1-1; no clear D gene. With 6 bases removed from V and 5 bases from J, the gap between germline ends came to 19 bases. Germline assignment: CDR1 MNHEY and CDR2 SVGAGI. This CDR3 has 15 residues. For the CDR3, the DNA is TGTGCCAGCAGCCCTCCTGGGCGGCGAGGGACTGAAGCTTTCTTT. It encodes CASSPPGRRGTEAFF.

The rearrangement links TRBV5-4 to TRBJ2-5; 7 positions agree with TRBD2. Germline CDR1 SGHNT, CDR2 YYREEE (reference sequence). The CDR3 totals 14 residues. Unmatched junction bases numbered 5, after V lost 5 bases and J lost 1 base. CDR3 nucleotides: TGTGCCAGCAGGACGGGACTATCCCAAGAGACCCAGTACTTC. Amino acids: CASRTGLSQETQYF.

J is TRBJ2-1 and V is TRBV7-2; TRBD2 agrees at 12 bases. Per the germline V gene, CDR1 is SGHTA and CDR2 is FQGNSA. V was clipped by 4 bases and J by 4 bases; unmatched bases: 2. The CDR3 sequence is 15 residues long. CDR3 amino acids: CASSSTSGSYNEQFF. In DNA form, the CDR3 reads TGTGCCAGCAGCTCGACTAGCGGGAGTTACAATGAGCAGTTCTTC.

This clone has just a few counts. V and J are TRBV2 and TRBJ2-1; 11 bases are shared with TRBD2. Germline-derived CDR1 and CDR2 are SNHLY and FYNNEI. The CDR3 loop spans 15 amino acids. V shed 6 bases and J 5 bases; nucleotides not matched to a gene: 6. CDR3 sequence reads: CASRLAGGPDNEQFF. The CDR3 DNA is TGTGCCAGCAGATTAGCGGGGGGGCCAGACAATGAGCAGTTCTTC.

This chain joins TRBV5-1 and TRBJ1-1; D might be TRBD1 (6 bases). Germline lookup yields CDR1 SGHRS and CDR2 YFSETQ. V dropped 2 bases and J dropped 4 bases, with 12 bases sitting between them. CDR3 length: 14 residues. CDR3 sequence reads: CASSLTTGITEAFF. CDR3 sequence (DNA): TGCGCCAGCAGCTTAACTACAGGGATCACTGAAGCTTTCTTT.

This clone was seen only once. This chain uses TRBV28 with TRBJ2-3; 9 positions agree with TRBD2. The CDR3 is 15 amino acids. V lost 4 bases, J lost 4 bases, and 6 bases stayed unmatched. Germline assignment: CDR1 MDHEN and CDR2 SYDVKM. DNA of the CDR3: TGTGCCAGCAGTTCTAGCGGGACGCCCCCAGATACGCAGTATTTT. Translation: CASSSSGTPPDTQYF.

This clone was detected a few times. This sequence joins TRBV25-1 and TRBJ1-2; TRBD1 matches at 9 bases. CDR3 length equals 15 residues. In germline, CDR1 is MGHDK, CDR2 SYGVNS. V was pared by 6 bases and J by 7 bases, with 12 bases of the junction left unmatched. The CDR3 DNA reads TGTGCCAGCAGCAAGGCCGGGACAGGGAAGGGTGGCTACACCTTC. Residues: CASSKAGTGKGGYTF.

This chain links TRBV4-3 with TRBJ1-6; 8 nucleotides match TRBD1. The CDR3 sequence is 15 residues long. Germline V gene data show CDR1 as LGHNA and CDR2 as YSLEER. V shed 1 base, J shed 7 bases, and the junction held 3 bases outside the gene matches. Here the CDR3 reads CASSQGQGRNSPLHF. The DNA for the CDR3 is TGCGCCAGCAGCCAAGGACAGGGGCGGAATTCACCCCTCCACTTT.

The chain combines TRBV11-3 with TRBJ2-2, with 8 bases fitting TRBD1. Germline V lookup: CDR1 SGHNT, CDR2 YENEEA. Trimming at V came to 6 bases and at J to 5 bases, leaving 8 bases not matched to a gene. The length of the CDR3 is 15 residues. CDR3 sequence (DNA): TGTGCCAGCAGTCCCTGGACAGGGCAGACCGGGGAGCTGTTTTTT. The encoded protein is CASSPWTGQTGELFF.

The CDR3 DNA follows: TGCGCCAGCAGCTTTGTGGCCCGAACAGATAGCTCCTACGAGCAGTACTTC. This sequence encodes CASSFVARTDSSYEQYF. This sequence joins TRBV5-1 and TRBJ2-7; D is ambiguous. The CDR3 is 17 residues long. Germline CDR1 and CDR2: SGHRS and YFSETQ. V dropped 2 bases and J dropped 0 bases, with 18 bases sitting between them.

The chain recombines TRBV27 with TRBJ2-7, with D hard to call. Germline V gene sequence: CDR1 MNHEY, CDR2 SMNVEV (reference sequence). This CDR3 has 10 residues. V gave up 10 bases and J gave up 3 bases, with 7 bases separating them. The CDR3 spells CATGLYEQYF. The DNA for the CDR3 is TGTGCCACCGGTCTCTACGAGCAGTACTTC.

The chain recombines TRBV7-9 with TRBJ2-3; 14 bases map to TRBD2. CDR1 SEHNR and CDR2 FQNEAQ come from the germline V gene (reference sequence). Trimming removed 5 bases from V and 7 bases from J; junction bases left unmatched: 5. CDR3 length: 15 residues. The CDR3, as DNA: TGTGCCAGCAGCCGGACTAGCGGGGGGTGGAATACGCAGTATTTT. Its protein is CASSRTSGGWNTQYF.

This clone was detected only once. The V call is TRBV25-1, the J call TRBJ2-4; D possibly corresponds to TRBD1 (6 bases). Trimming pared 3 bases from V and 0 bases from J, leaving 6 bases between. CDR1 and CDR2 from the germline V gene are MGHDK and SYGVNS. CDR3 length equals 14 residues. CDR3 loop: CASSETGAKNIQYF. Written as DNA, the CDR3 is TGTGCCAGCAGTGAGACAGGAGCCAAAAACATTCAGTACTTC.

This chain joins TRBV30 and TRBJ1-2; possible D gene TRBD1, 5 bases. The germline V gene encodes CDR1 GTSNPN and CDR2 SVGIG (reference sequence). The V end lost 4 bases, the J end lost 5 bases, and 14 bases lay between the germline ends. The CDR3 is 13 residues long. The CDR3 loop is CAWTFDQGYGYTF. CDR3 nucleotides: TGTGCCTGGACCTTCGATCAGGGTTATGGCTACACCTTC. Supplemented by reference TRBV30 and TRBJ1-2, the full variable domain reads SQTIHQWPATLVQPVGSPLSLECTVEGTSNPNLYWYRQAAGRGLQLLFYSVGIGQISSEVPQNLSASRPQDRQFILSSKKLLLSDSGFYLCAWTFDQGYGYTFGSGTRLTVV.

V gene TRBV25-1 combines with J gene TRBJ1-2; TRBD1 agrees at 8 bases. Germline lookup yields CDR1 MGHDK and CDR2 SYGVNS. The CDR3 has 14 amino acids. With V trimmed by 6 bases and J by 7 bases, 10 bases remained unmatched. CDR3 residues: CASRPTGESGGYTF. Written as DNA, the CDR3 is TGTGCCAGCAGGCCGACAGGGGAGTCTGGTGGCTACACCTTC.

The rearrangement joins TRBV6-5 to TRBJ1-5; D is ambiguous. Between the trimmed V and J ends, which lost 8 bases and 7 bases, there was a span of 15 bases. Germline CDR1 MNHEY, CDR2 SVGAGI. This CDR3 has 13 amino acids. In nucleotides, the CDR3 is TGTGCCAGCCGAGACGGGGAGGGACAGCCCCAGCATTTT. Translated, it gives CASRDGEGQPQHF.

The chain links TRBV10-3 to TRBJ2-2; 10 positions match TRBD2. J lost 6 bases, V lost 7 bases, and 5 bases had no gene match. The length of the CDR3 is 14 residues. CDR1 ENHRY and CDR2 SYGVKD come from the germline V gene. The CDR3 DNA is TGTGCCATCATGGCTAGCGGGAGATCCGGGGAGCTGTTTTTT. It specifies CAIMASGRSGELFF.

The V and J genes are TRBV19 and TRBJ2-7; TRBD1 agrees at 7 bases. Germline V gene lookup returns CDR1 LNHDA and CDR2 SQIVND (reference sequence). This CDR3 region has 13 residues. V was pared by 3 bases and J by 7 bases, with 6 bases of the junction left unmatched. CDR3 nucleotide sequence: TGTGCCAGTAGTATCTCGGACAGGCGGGAGCAGTACTTC. This translates into CASSISDRREQYF.

The J gene is TRBJ1-5, the V gene TRBV2; D gene ambiguous. Deletions cut 9 bases from V and 4 bases from J, with 13 bases between. Germline CDR1 SNHLY, CDR2 FYNNEI. This CDR3 is 13 amino acids long. The CDR3 DNA reads TGTGCCAGTAAACCTACGGGAAATCAGCCCCAGCATTTT. Amino acids: CASKPTGNQPQHF.

This clone came up a few times. This sequence joins TRBV6-6 and TRBJ2-7; maybe TRBD2 (7 bases). Germline loops: CDR1 MNHNY, CDR2 SVGAGI (reference sequence). Trimming pared 4 bases from V and 7 bases from J, leaving 17 bases between. This CDR3 comprises 14 residues. In nucleotides, the CDR3 is TGTGCCAGCAGTTCCGTCGGGGGGCGAGGAGAGCAGTACTTC. Encoded protein: CASSSVGGRGEQYF.

The chain employs TRBV2 and TRBJ2-7; 7 bases are shared with TRBD1. Germline V gene sequence: CDR1 SNHLY, CDR2 FYNNEI. The V segment lost 5 bases and the J segment 3 bases; nucleotides outside the gene matches: 4. The CDR3 has 13 amino acids. DNA for the CDR3: TGTGCCAGCAGTAAAACAGGGGTCTACGAGCAGTACTTC. This codes for CASSKTGVYEQYF.

This clone turned up a few times. The chain uses TRBV28 and TRBJ1-5, with D perhaps matching TRBD1 (5 bases). Trimming cost V 2 bases and J 8 bases, with 13 bases left between them. Looked up from germline, CDR1 is MDHEN and CDR2 is SYDVKM. This CDR3 has 14 residues. The chain's CDR3 is CASSLGLIGEPQHF. The CDR3 DNA reads as TGTGCCAGCAGTTTAGGCCTGATAGGGGAGCCCCAGCATTTT.

This sequence joins TRBV28 and TRBJ1-1; TRBD1 matches at 10 bases. The length of the CDR3 is 16 residues. The V gene's germline CDR1 is MDHEN and CDR2 SYDVKM. Trimming at V came to 5 bases and at J to 1 base, leaving 7 bases not matched to a gene. CDR3 residues: CASSLPRQGANTEAFF. CDR3 in DNA: TGTGCCAGCAGTCTCCCCCGACAGGGGGCGAACACTGAAGCTTTCTTT.

This sequence joins TRBV28 and TRBJ2-7, with D possibly being TRBD2 (7 bases). The length of the CDR3 is 17 residues. Trimming shortened V by 6 bases and J by 2 bases, and 23 bases separated the two germline ends. The germline CDR1 and CDR2 sequences are MDHEN and SYDVKM. CDR3 sequence: CASSSRVARGGTYEQYF. In nucleotides, the CDR3 is TGTGCCAGCAGCTCGCGGGTCGCTAGGGGGGGCACCTACGAGCAGTACTTC.

The chain carries TRBV30 and TRBJ2-1; 8 bases map to TRBD2. CDR3 length: 15 amino acids. The V and J ends lost 5 bases and 6 bases, in that order; junction bases with no gene match: 12. CDR1 is GTSNPN and CDR2 is SVGIG in the germline V gene (reference sequence). Here the CDR3 reads CAWETAGTRSNEQFF. CDR3 sequence (DNA): TGTGCCTGGGAGACGGCGGGGACTAGAAGCAATGAGCAGTTCTTC.

The chain is built from TRBV7-2 and TRBJ2-2, with TRBD2 matching 9 bases. J was trimmed by 5 bases and V by 2 bases; bases with no gene match: 6. This CDR3 is built from 16 residues. Germline CDR1 SGHTA, CDR2 FQGNSA. The CDR3 reads CASSLKAAGGTGELFF. The CDR3 bases are TGTGCCAGCAGCTTAAAGGCCGCGGGGGGGACCGGGGAGCTGTTTTTT.

This sequence joins TRBV5-4 and TRBJ1-1; D perhaps matches TRBD1 (6 bases). Trimming removed 0 bases at V and 11 bases at J, with 14 bases between. Germline loops: CDR1 SGHNT, CDR2 YYREEE (reference sequence). The CDR3 extends over 13 amino acids. This CDR3 is CASSLGLQGAAFF. CDR3 nucleotides: TGTGCCAGCAGCTTGGGTCTACAGGGAGCCGCTTTCTTT.

The chain recombines TRBV6-5 with TRBJ1-4; D not certain. Trimming took off 0 bases at V and 13 bases at J, with 18 bases between the two ends. Germline CDR1 and CDR2: MNHEY and SVGAGI. The CDR3 is made up of 15 amino acids. Written as DNA, the CDR3 is TGTGCCAGCAGTTACTCGAGTATCAGTTCGGGGAGACTGTTTTTT. Protein product: CASSYSSISSGRLFF.

The chain recombines TRBV28 with TRBJ1-2; the match to TRBD1 covers 7 bases. V trimming: 5 bases; J trimming: 8 bases; junction bases outside the gene matches: 8. This CDR3 contains 13 residues. Germline V gene sequence: CDR1 MDHEN, CDR2 SYDVKM. CDR3 amino acids: CASSEGGEEGYTF. In DNA, the CDR3 is TGTGCCAGCAGTGAAGGGGGCGAGGAAGGCTACACCTTC.